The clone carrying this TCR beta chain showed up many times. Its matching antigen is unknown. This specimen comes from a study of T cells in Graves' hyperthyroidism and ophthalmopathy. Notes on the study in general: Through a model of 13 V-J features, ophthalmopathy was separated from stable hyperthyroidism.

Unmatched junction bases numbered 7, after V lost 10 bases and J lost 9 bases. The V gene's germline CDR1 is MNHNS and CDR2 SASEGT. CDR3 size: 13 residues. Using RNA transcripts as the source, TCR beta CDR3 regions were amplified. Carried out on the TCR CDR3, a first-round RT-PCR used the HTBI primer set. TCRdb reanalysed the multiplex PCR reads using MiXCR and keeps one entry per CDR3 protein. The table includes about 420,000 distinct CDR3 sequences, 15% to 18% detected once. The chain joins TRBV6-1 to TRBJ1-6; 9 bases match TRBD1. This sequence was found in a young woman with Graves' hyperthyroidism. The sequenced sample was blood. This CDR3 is CAIRTGDFSPLHF. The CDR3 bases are TGTGCCATCCGGACAGGGGACTTTTCACCCCTCCACTTT.